This passage covers 11 T cell receptor beta chains from one sample sequenced in a study of blood T cell repertoires in COVID-19. The assay was immunoSEQ multiplex PCR, and TCRdb's table has in-frame clones only and misses some. The table records about 60,000 clones, 65% to 85% of them present only once. The sample was peripheral blood. These receptors came from a human donor in a cohort sampled during active COVID-19.

This rearrangement joins TRBV5-4 to TRBJ2-7; 8 nucleotides line up with TRBD2. Losses at the gene ends were 4 bases for V and 0 bases for J; bases not matched to a gene: 6. This CDR3 is built from 15 residues. CDR1 and CDR2 from the germline V gene are SGHNT and YYREEE (reference sequence). CDR3 bases: TGTGCCAGCAGCAGCGGGAGTGGACGCTCCTACGAGCAGTACTTC. It yields the protein CASSSGSGRSYEQYF.

The chain combines TRBV5-5 with TRBJ2-3; 12 nucleotides agree with TRBD2. The CDR3 runs to 16 residues. CDR1 is SGHKS, CDR2 YYEKEE, per germline (reference sequence). J gave up 2 bases and V 3 bases, and 4 bases lay outside the gene matches. The DNA of the CDR3 is TGTGCCAGCAGCTCCTGGACTAGCGGGGACACAGATACGCAGTATTTT. This encodes CASSSWTSGDTDTQYF.

The V and J genes are TRBV4-1 and TRBJ1-2, with a tentative D call TRBD1 (6 bases). Germline CDR1 MGHRA, CDR2 YSYEKL. This CDR3 spans 15 amino acids. V was shortened by 0 bases and J by 5 bases, with 13 bases between the two germline ends. The DNA for the CDR3 is TGCGCCAGCAGCCAAGAATCCGGACAGTCGTATGGCTACACCTTC. Residues: CASSQESGQSYGYTF.

The CDR3 loop is CASSLAAAGGFTGELFF. Here the CDR3 DNA reads TGTGCCAGCAGCTTAGCTGCGGCAGGGGGGTTCACCGGGGAGCTGTTTTTT. The chain is built from TRBV7-8 and TRBJ2-2, with a possible D match to TRBD1 (7 bases). The V end was cut by 0 bases, the J end by 4 bases, with 15 bases between. The CDR3 spans 17 residues. Germline CDR1 SGHVS, CDR2 FQNEAQ.

The rearrangement uses TRBV6-5 and TRBJ2-7; 8 nucleotides align to TRBD2. The V gene end was trimmed by 7 bases and the J gene end by 5 bases; junction bases not matched to a gene: 7. Germline lookup yields CDR1 MNHEY and CDR2 SVGAGI. This CDR3 has 13 amino acids. The CDR3 coding sequence is TGTGCCAGCATTCGGACTAGCTACGACGAGCAGTACTTC. This encodes CASIRTSYDEQYF.

V usage is TRBV12-3 or TRBV12-4 and J usage is TRBJ2-1; D possibly corresponds to TRBD1 (6 bases). The CDR3 contains 13 residues. Trimming left V 7 bases short and J 4 bases short, with 11 bases between. The CDR3 DNA is TGTGCCAGCACCCGGGACAATTACAATGAGCAGTTCTTC. Protein: CASTRDNYNEQFF.

In its sample, this clone was seen a few times. This chain uses TRBV3-1 (or the pseudogene TRBV3-2) with TRBJ2-1, with a tentative D call TRBD1 (5 bases). There are 13 residues in the CDR3. Trimming left V 8 bases short and J 4 bases short, with 12 bases between. Germline V gene sequence: CDR1 LGHDT, CDR2 YNNKEL (reference sequence). The CDR3 bases are TGTGCCAGCGGCGGCAGGGTTTACAATGAGCAGTTCTTC. Amino acids: CASGGRVYNEQFF.

V is TRBV28 and J is TRBJ2-1; 10 bases match TRBD2. CDR3 size: 16 residues. Germline CDR1 is MDHEN and CDR2 is SYDVKM. V was pared by 5 bases and J by 8 bases, with 12 bases of the junction left unmatched. CDR3 nucleotide sequence: TGTGCCAGCAGTGGCCTCCCGGGACTAGCGCGCCATGAGCAGTTCTTC. Translated, it gives CASSGLPGLARHEQFF.

The J gene is TRBJ1-5, the V gene TRBV7-9; 8 nucleotides match TRBD1. Germline V CDR1 and CDR2: SEHNR, FQNEAQ (reference sequence). Trimming at V came to 1 base and at J to 2 bases, leaving 4 bases not matched to a gene. The CDR3 extends over 16 amino acids. CDR3 amino acids: CASSLGDRGGNQPQHF. DNA of the CDR3: TGTGCCAGCAGCTTAGGAGACAGGGGCGGCAATCAGCCCCAGCATTTT.

The chain employs TRBV29-1 and TRBJ2-7; a weak D match, TRBD1 (6 bases). CDR3 length: 13 residues. From germline, CDR1 is SQVTM and CDR2 ANQGSEA. The V gene lost 7 bases and the J gene lost 5 bases, with 18 bases spanning the gap. The CDR3 sequence: CSGTQGINNEQYF. In nucleotides, the CDR3 is TGCAGCGGTACCCAGGGGATTAACAACGAGCAGTACTTC.

The genes are TRBV25-1 and TRBJ2-1, with D possibly being TRBD2 (6 bases). CDR3 length: 16 residues. V gave up 1 base and J gave up 10 bases, with 20 bases separating them. The germline gives CDR1 MGHDK, CDR2 SYGVNS. The CDR3 spells CASSESGTVTSKEQFF. CDR3 bases: TGTGCCAGCAGTGAATCCGGGACTGTTACCTCAAAGGAGCAGTTCTTC.